The following is a TCR beta chain sequence with its context. Its cognate antigen has yet to be identified. Per-base quality was not reported, and no clone a single base away is much larger than it. This sample was taken from a study of T cell responses to AZD1222 COVID-19 vaccine (dated by TCRdb to the early 2020s). General notes on the study: AZD1222 recipients with second doses at about 4 weeks or about 12 weeks were pooled, because spike-specific TCR depth and breadth did not differ between schedules. A total of approximately 240 trial participants underwent TCR sequencing, of whom under 220 had received two doses of AZD1222 and around 25 had received two doses of the MenACWY control vaccine. Enrollment into the trials was organized by age into subgroups of 18-55, 56-69 and 70-plus years, and those subgroups contained roughly 150, 30 and 60 TCR-sequenced participants, respectively.

The CDR3 regions of human TCRbeta chains were analyzed by immunosequencing. Under the source paper's analysis protocol: TCRs in the repertoires were matched against a reference library of SARS-CoV-2-specific TCRs that had been generated with the MIRA antigen-specificity platform. Breadth meant the fraction of unique TCRs that were SARS-CoV-2-associated, whereas depth meant the fraction of total T cells that were SARS-CoV-2-associated. Using the MIRA data, every spike-specific TCR was mapped to the spike region that the TCR reacted to and assigned to either a CD4 or a CD8 class. Log10-transformed breadth and depth values were compared by one-way ANOVA with Sidak's multiple comparisons tests. The table was pulled from immuneACCESS by TCRdb, which kept in-frame rearrangements only. Such tables lose some clones; where checked, under half of the loss comes from unresolved V genes, and the rest has no known cause. V, J and clone size reflect that table, while D and trimming were determined from the DNA. This sample is represented by around 60,000 clones; 85% to 90% of them were singletons. Together, the top ten hold 4.9% of the sample.

CDR1 and CDR2 are read off the germline V gene (reference sequence) as LGHDT and YNNKEL. V and J lose 1 base and 8 bases, and a span of 17 bases separates them. The CDR3 sequence holds 15 residues, the cysteine and phenylalanine included. The retained sequence is limited to the CDR3, 45 bases, with the frame set at the first base. Broader findings and caveats from the paper: A significant rise in spike-specific TCR breadth and depth was observed after two AZD1222 doses relative to day 0 and relative to MenACWY recipients. In the small 56-69-year group, the increase in depth fell short of significance, most likely because of low power. The vaccine-associated CD4 TCRs covered the entire spike protein, and the dominant responses fell in regions 160-218 and 743-854. Conclusions about previously exposed vaccinees are limited because only five to seven AZD1222 recipients were SARS-CoV-2 seropositive at baseline. Because no samples from the day 14 peak response were available, repertoires could be characterized only after the peak T cell response. Reportedly, close to half of the unique spike-specific TCRs recognized epitopes lying outside the regions that are mutated in the B.1.351 and B.1.1.7 variants. Participants were mostly white British and included more females than males, and it was suggested by the authors that clonal diversity may have been underestimated.

In the paper's terms, the time point label means: baseline before first vaccination. Vaccinee samples were obtained from the UK trials COV001 and COV002, which included a single-blind randomized controlled phase 2/3 trial of AZD1222 (ChAdOx1 nCoV-19) in healthy adults. For TCRbeta chain sequencing, PBMC samples from trial participants were taken at day 0 and at day 28 after the second dose. The sequence was obtained from an adult in good health. The chain links TRBV3-1 (or the pseudogene TRBV3-2) with TRBJ1-2; the best D guess is TRBD1, with 6 bases matching. The specimen was peripheral blood, collected on day 0 of AZD1222 vaccination. The CDR3 region reads CASSQARGGPGGYTF. In nucleotide form, the sequence is TGTGCCAGCAGCCAAGCTAGGGGGGGGCCAGGAGGCTACACCTTC.